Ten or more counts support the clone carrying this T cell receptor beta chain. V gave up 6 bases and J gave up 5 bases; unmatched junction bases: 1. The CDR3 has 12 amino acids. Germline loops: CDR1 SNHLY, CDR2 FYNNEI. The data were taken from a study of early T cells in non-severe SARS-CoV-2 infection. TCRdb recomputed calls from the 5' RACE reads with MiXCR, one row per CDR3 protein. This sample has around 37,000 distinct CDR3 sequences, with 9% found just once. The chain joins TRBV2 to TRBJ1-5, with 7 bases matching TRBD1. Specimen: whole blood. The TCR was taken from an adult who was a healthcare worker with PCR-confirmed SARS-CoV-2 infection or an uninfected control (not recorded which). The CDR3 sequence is CASRTGYQPQHF. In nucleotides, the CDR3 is TGTGCCAGCAGGACAGGGTATCAGCCCCAGCATTTT. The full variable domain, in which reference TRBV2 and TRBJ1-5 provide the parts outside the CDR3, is EPEVTQTPSHQVTQMGQEVILRCVPISNHLYFYWYRQILGQKVEFLVSFYNNEISEKSEIFDDQFSVERPDGSNFTLKIRSTKLEDSAMYFCASRTGYQPQHFGDGTRLSIL.